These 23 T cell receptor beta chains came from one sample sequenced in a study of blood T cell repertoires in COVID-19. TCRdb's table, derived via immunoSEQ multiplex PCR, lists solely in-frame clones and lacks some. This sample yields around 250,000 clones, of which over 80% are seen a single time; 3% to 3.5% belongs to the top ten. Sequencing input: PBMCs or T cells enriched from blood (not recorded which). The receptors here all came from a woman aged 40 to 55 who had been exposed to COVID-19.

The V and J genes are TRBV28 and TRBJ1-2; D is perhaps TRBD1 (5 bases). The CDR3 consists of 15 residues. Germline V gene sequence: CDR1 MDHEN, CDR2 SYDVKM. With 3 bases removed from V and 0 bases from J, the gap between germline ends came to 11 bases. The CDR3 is CASSLGRVSNYGYTF. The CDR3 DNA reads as TGTGCCAGCAGTTTGGGGCGCGTGTCTAACTATGGCTACACCTTC.

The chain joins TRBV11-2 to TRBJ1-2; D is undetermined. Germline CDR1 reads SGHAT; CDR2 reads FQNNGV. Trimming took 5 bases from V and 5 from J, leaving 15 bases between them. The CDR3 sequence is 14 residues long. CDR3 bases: TGTGCCAGCAGCCCAGAACAGAGCCAGTATGGCTACACCTTC. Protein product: CASSPEQSQYGYTF.

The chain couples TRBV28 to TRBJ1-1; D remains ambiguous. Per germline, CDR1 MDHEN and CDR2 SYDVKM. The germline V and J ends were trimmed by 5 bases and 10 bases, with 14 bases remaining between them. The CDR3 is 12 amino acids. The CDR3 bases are TGTGCCAGCAGTCCAGTTATGATTCGAGCTTTCTTT. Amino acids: CASSPVMIRAFF.

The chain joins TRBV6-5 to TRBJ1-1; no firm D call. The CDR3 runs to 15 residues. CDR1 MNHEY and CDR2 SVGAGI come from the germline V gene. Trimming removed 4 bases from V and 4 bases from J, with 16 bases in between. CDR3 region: CASSLVGPPSTEAFF. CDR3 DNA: TGTGCCAGCAGTTTAGTAGGCCCGCCTAGCACTGAAGCTTTCTTT.

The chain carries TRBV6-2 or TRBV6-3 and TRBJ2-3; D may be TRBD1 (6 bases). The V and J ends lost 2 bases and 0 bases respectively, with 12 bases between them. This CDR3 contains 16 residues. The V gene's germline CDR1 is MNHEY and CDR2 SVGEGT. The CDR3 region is CASSYAAGASTDTQYF. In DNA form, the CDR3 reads TGTGCCAGCAGTTACGCGGCAGGGGCTAGCACAGATACGCAGTATTTT.

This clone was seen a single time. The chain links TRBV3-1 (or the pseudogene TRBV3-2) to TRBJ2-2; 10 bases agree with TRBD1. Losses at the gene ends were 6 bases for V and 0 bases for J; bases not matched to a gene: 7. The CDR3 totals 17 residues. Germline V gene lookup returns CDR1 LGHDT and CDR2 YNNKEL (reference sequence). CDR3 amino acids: CASSRDRGKANTGELFF. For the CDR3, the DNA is TGTGCCAGCAGTCGGGACAGGGGTAAAGCGAACACCGGGGAGCTGTTTTTT.

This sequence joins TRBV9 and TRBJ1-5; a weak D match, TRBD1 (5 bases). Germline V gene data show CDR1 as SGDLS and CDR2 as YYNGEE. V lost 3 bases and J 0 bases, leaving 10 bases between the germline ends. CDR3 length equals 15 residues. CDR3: CASSETAYSNQPQHF. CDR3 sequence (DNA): TGTGCCAGCAGCGAGACAGCGTATAGCAATCAGCCCCAGCATTTT.

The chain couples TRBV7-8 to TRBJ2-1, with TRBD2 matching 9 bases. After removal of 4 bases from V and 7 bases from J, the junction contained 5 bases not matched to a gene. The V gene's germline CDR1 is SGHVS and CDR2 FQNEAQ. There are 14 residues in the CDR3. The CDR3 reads CASSSAGGFNEQFF. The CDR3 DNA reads TGTGCCAGCAGCTCAGCGGGGGGTTTTAATGAGCAGTTCTTC.

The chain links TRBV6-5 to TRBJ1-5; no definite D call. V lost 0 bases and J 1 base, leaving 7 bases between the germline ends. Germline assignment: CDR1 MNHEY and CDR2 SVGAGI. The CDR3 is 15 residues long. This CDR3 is CASSYSLRSNQPQHF. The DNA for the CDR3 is TGTGCCAGCAGTTACTCGTTACGGAGCAATCAGCCCCAGCATTTT.

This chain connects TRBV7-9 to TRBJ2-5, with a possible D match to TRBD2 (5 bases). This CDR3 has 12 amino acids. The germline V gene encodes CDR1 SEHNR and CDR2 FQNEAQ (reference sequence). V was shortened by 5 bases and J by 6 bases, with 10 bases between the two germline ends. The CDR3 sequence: CASSPYGKTQYF. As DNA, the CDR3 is TGTGCCAGCAGCCCATACGGGAAGACCCAGTACTTC.

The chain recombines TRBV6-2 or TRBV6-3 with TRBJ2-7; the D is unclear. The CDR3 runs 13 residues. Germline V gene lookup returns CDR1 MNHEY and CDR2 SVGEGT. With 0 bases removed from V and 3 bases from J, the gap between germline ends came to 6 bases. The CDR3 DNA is TGTGCCAGCAGTTACTCACATGGCTACGAGCAGTACGTC. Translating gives CASSYSHGYEQYV.

The CDR3 sequence is CASKRTSGYEQYF. CDR3 coding DNA: TGTGCCAGCAAGAGGACTAGCGGATACGAGCAGTACTTC. The gene calls are TRBV12-3 or TRBV12-4 and TRBJ2-7; 10 nucleotides agree with TRBD2. V gave up 7 bases and J gave up 4 bases; unmatched junction bases: 4. The CDR3 runs 13 residues.

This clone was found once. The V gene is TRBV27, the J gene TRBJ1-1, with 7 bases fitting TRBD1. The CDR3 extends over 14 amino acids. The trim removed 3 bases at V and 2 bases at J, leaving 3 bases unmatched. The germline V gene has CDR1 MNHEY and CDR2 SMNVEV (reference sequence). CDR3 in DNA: TGTGCCAGCAGTTTTGACAGGGACAACACTGAAGCTTTCTTT. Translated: CASSFDRDNTEAFF.

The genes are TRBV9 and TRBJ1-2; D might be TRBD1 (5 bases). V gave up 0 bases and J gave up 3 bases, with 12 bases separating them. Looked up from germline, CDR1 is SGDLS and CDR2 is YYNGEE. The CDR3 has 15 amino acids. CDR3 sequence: CASSVGTSLDYGYTF. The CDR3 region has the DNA TGTGCCAGCAGCGTAGGGACATCTCTTGACTATGGCTACACCTTC.

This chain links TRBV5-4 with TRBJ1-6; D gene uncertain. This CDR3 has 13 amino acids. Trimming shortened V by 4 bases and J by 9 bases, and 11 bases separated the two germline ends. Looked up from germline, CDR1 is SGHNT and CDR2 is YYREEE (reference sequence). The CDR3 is CASSPDTVSPLHF. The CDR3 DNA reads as TGTGCCAGCAGCCCAGACACCGTTTCACCCCTCCACTTT.

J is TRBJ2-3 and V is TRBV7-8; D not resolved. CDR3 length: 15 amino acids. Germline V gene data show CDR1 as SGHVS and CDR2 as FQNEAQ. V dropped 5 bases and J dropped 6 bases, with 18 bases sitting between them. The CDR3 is CASSPLGAVRDTQYF. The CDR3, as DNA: TGTGCCAGCAGCCCCCTCGGAGCCGTACGTGATACGCAGTATTTT. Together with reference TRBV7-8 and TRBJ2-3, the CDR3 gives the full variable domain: GAGVSQSPRYKVAKRGQDVALRCDPISGHVSLFWYQQALGQGPEFLTYFQNEAQLDKSGLPSDRFFAERPEGSVSTLKIQRTQQEDSAVYLCASSPLGAVRDTQYFGPGTRLTVL.

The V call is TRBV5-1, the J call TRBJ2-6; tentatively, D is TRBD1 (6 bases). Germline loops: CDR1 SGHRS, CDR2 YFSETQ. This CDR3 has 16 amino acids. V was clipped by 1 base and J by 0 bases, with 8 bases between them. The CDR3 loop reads CASSLTGTSGANVLTF. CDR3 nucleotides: TGCGCCAGCAGCTTGACAGGGACCTCTGGGGCCAACGTCCTGACTTTC.

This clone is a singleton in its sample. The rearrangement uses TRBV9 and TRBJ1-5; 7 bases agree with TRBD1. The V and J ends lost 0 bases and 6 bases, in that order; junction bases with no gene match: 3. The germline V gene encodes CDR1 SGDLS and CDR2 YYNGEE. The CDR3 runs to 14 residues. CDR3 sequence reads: CASSVEGGGQPQHF. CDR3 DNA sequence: TGTGCCAGCAGCGTAGAAGGGGGCGGTCAGCCCCAGCATTTT. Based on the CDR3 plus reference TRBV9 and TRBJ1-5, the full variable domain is DSGVTQTPKHLITATGQRVTLRCSPRSGDLSVYWYQQSLDQGLQFLIQYYNGEERAKGNILERFSAQQFPDLHSELNLSSLELGDSALYFCASSVEGGGQPQHFGDGTRLSIL.

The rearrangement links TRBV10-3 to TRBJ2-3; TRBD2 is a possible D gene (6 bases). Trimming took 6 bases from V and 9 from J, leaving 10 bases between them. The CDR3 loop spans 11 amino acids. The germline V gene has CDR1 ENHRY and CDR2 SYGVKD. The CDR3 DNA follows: TGTGCCATCAGGACGGGGGTCACGCAGTATTTT. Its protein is CAIRTGVTQYF.

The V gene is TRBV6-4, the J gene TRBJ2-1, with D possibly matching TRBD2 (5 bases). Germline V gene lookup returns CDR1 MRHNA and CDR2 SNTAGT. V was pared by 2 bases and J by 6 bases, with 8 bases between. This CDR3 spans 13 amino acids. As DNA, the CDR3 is TGTGCCAGCAGTGACGCGGGCGCCAATGAGCAGTTCTTC. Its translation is CASSDAGANEQFF.

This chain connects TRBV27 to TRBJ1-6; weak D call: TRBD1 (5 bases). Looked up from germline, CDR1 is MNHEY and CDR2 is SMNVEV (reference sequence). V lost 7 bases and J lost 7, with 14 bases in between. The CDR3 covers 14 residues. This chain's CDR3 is CASTQGGSNSPLHF. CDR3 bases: TGTGCCAGCACCCAGGGAGGGAGCAATTCACCCCTCCACTTT.

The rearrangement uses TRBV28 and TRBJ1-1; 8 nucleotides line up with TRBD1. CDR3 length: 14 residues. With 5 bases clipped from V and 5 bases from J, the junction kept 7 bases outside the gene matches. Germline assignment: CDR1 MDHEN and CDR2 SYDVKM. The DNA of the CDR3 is TGTGCCAGCAGTCCAGGACAGGGTAGGACTGAAGCTTTCTTT. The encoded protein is CASSPGQGRTEAFF.

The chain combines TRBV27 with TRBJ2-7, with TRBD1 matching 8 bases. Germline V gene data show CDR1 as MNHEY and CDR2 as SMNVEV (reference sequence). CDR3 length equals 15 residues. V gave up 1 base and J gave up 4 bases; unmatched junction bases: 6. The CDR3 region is CASSLFPGGGYEQYF. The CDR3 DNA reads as TGTGCCAGCAGTTTATTCCCAGGGGGCGGATACGAGCAGTACTTC.